The T cell receptor (beta chain) under discussion was sequenced for a study of vaccination and CD4 T cells after COVID-19. An Oncomine TCR Beta short-read assay was used to sequence the DNA from cultured CD4+ T cells. TCRdb recomputed calls from the PCR reads with MiXCR, one row per CDR3 protein. The table records 14,000 or so distinct CDR3 sequences, about 26% of them present only once. In its sample, this clonotype was seen a few times. Its antigen is currently unknown. This CDR3 has 13 residues. Looked up from germline, CDR1 is SEHNR and CDR2 is FQNEAQ (reference sequence). Deletions cut 8 bases from V and 7 bases from J, with 14 bases between. Treatment meaning: approximately nine-day PBMC culture with coronavirus spike peptide pools or control peptides (ViraFEST assay). For ViraFEST, peptide pools expanded antigen-specific T cells, after which the TCRs were sequenced.

The sequence was obtained from a human donor with COVID-19. Sequencing was carried out using cultured CD4+ T cells from blood. V gene TRBV7-9 combines with J gene TRBJ1-4; D might be TRBD1 (6 bases). Here the CDR3 DNA reads TGTGCCAGCGAGCGGGGGCAAGGTGAAAAACTGTTTTTT. Its translation is CASERGQGEKLFF.